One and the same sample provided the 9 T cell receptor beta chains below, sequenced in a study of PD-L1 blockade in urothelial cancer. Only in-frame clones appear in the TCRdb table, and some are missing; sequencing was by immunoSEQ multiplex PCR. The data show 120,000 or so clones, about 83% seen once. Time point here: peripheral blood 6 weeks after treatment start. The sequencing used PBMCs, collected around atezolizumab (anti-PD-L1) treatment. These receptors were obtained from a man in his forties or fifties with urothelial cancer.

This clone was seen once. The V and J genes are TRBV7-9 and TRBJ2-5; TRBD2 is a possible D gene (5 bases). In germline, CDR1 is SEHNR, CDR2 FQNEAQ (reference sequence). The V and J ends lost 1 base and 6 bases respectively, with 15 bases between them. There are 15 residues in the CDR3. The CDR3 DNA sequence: TGTGCCAGCAGCTTAGGCCGAGGAGGTCCCCAGACCCAGTACTTC. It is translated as CASSLGRGGPQTQYF. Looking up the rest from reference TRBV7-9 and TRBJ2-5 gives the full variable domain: DTGVSQNPRHKITKRGQNVTFRCDPISEHNRLYWYRQTLGQGPEFLTYFQNEAQLEKSRLLSDRFSAERPKGSFSTLEIQRTEQGDSAMYLCASSLGRGGPQTQYFGPGTRLLVL.

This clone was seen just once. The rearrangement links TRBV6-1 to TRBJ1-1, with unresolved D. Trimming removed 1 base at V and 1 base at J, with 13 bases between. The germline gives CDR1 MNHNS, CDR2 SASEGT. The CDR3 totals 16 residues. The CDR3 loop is CASSEVWADQNTEAFF. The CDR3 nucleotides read TGTGCCAGCAGTGAAGTTTGGGCAGACCAGAACACTGAAGCTTTCTTT.

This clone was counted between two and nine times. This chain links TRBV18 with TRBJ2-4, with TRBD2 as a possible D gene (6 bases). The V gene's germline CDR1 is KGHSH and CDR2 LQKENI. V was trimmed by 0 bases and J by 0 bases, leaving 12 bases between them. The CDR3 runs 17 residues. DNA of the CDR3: TGTGCCAGCTCACCACCCCCCGGACTAATAGCCAAAAACATTCAGTACTTC. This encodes CASSPPPGLIAKNIQYF.

The CDR3 DNA reads as TGCGCCAGCAGCCCTACAGGGATGCGGACAGATACGCAGTATTTT. Protein sequence: CASSPTGMRTDTQYF. This chain links TRBV5-1 with TRBJ2-3; D perhaps matches TRBD1 (6 bases). V lost 4 bases, J lost 3 bases, and 15 bases lay in between. Germline-derived CDR1 and CDR2 are SGHRS and YFSETQ. CDR3 length: 15 residues.

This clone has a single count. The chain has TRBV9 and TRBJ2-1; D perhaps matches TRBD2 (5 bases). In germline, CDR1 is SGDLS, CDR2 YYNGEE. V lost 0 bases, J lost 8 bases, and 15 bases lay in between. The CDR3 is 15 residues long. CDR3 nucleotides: TGTGCCAGCAGCGTAGTCCAAGCTCTAGCAGATGAGCAGTTCTTC. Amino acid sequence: CASSVVQALADEQFF.

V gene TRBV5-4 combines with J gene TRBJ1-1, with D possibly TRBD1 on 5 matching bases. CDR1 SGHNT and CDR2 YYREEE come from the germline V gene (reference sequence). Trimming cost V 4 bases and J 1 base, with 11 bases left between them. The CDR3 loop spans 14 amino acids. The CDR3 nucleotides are TGTGCCAGCAGCGGCGGGGGGGGGAACACTGAAGCTTTCTTT. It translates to CASSGGGGNTEAFF. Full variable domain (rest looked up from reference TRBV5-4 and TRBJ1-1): ETGVTQSPTHLIKTRGQQVTLRCSSQSGHNTVSWYQQALGQGPQFIFQYYREEENGRGNFPPRFSGLQFPNYSSELNVNALELDDSALYLCASSGGGGNTEAFFGQGTRLTVV.

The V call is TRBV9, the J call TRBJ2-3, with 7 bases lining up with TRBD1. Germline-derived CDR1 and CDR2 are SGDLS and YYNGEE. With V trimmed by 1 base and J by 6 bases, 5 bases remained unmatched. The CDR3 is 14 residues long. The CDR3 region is CASSVRQGVDTQYF. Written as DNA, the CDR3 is TGTGCCAGCAGCGTACGACAGGGTGTGGATACGCAGTATTTT.

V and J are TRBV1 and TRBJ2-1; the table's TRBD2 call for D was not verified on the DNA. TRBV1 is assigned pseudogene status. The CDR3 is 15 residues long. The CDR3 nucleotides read TGCACCAGCAGCCAAGACCTAGCGGCCTACAATGAGCAGTTCTTC. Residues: CTSSQDLAAYNEQFF.

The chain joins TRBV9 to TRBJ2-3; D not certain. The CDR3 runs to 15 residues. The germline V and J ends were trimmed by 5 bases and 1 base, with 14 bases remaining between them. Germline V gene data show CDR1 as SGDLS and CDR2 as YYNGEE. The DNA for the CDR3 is TGTGCCAGCAGTCCTCTAGGCTCGGGCACAGATACGCAGTATTTT. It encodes CASSPLGSGTDTQYF.